The 26 T cell receptor beta chains given below trace back to one sample, sequenced in a study of blood T cell repertoires in COVID-19. Sequencing used immunoSEQ multiplex PCR; TCRdb keeps in-frame clones, though not all of them. Of over 100,000 clones listed, approximately 88% were seen once; the top ten hold roughly 4.6%. Sequencing was performed on peripheral blood. The receptors stem from a human donor in a cohort sampled during active COVID-19.

The chain uses TRBV6-2 or TRBV6-3 and TRBJ2-3, with 9 bases aligning to TRBD2. Germline CDR1 MNHEY, CDR2 SVGEGT. Trimming took 6 bases from V and 1 from J; bases not matched to a gene: 8. The CDR3 extends over 16 amino acids. The CDR3: CASSIHSSGGTDTQYF. CDR3 sequence (DNA): TGTGCCAGCAGCATCCACTCTAGCGGGGGCACAGATACGCAGTATTTT.

The chain has TRBV10-3 and TRBJ1-2; 7 nucleotides align to TRBD1. From germline, CDR1 is ENHRY and CDR2 SYGVKD. After removal of 2 bases from V and 8 bases from J, the junction contained 8 bases not matched to a gene. This CDR3 has 14 amino acids. CDR3 loop: CAISETQGIRGYTF. In nucleotides, the CDR3 is TGTGCCATCAGTGAGACACAGGGGATTCGGGGCTACACCTTC.

This clone is a singleton in its sample. The chain recombines TRBV28 with TRBJ1-6; no reliable D call. Germline lookup yields CDR1 MDHEN and CDR2 SYDVKM. The V and J ends lost 5 bases and 10 bases respectively, with 18 bases between them. The CDR3 length is 15 residues. The CDR3 loop reads CASSPPRGRGSPLHF. The CDR3 coding sequence is TGTGCCAGCAGTCCCCCCCGGGGTCGCGGGTCACCCCTCCACTTT.

This clone has a single count. The V and J genes are TRBV9 and TRBJ1-4; a possible D gene is TRBD1 (5 bases). The ends were cut back, 1 base at V and 7 bases at J, with 11 bases in the middle. The CDR3 totals 14 residues. Germline V gene sequence: CDR1 SGDLS, CDR2 YYNGEE. The CDR3 DNA reads as TGTGCCAGCAGCGTACTCGGGGGAGGTGAAAAACTGTTTTTT. It specifies CASSVLGGGEKLFF.

This clone was detected only once. This sequence joins TRBV29-1 and TRBJ2-1, with 7 bases fitting TRBD1. This CDR3 comprises 12 residues. Germline V gene data show CDR1 as SQVTM and CDR2 as ANQGSEA. After removal of 4 bases from V and 9 bases from J, the junction contained 6 bases not matched to a gene. The DNA of the CDR3 is TGCAGCGTTGGGGACAGATATACTGAGCAGTTCTTC. Protein sequence: CSVGDRYTEQFF.

V usage is TRBV4-2 and J usage is TRBJ2-7; 11 bases match TRBD2. This CDR3 has 18 amino acids. J gave up 0 bases and V 0 bases, and 7 bases lay outside the gene matches. Germline values: CDR1 LGHNA, CDR2 YNFKEQ. The CDR3 DNA reads TGTGCCAGCAGCCAAGAAGGGCTAGCGGGAGGTTCCTCCTACGAGCAGTACTTC. Translating gives CASSQEGLAGGSSYEQYF.

The V and J genes are TRBV2 and TRBJ2-2; 9 nucleotides line up with TRBD1. Germline lookup yields CDR1 SNHLY and CDR2 FYNNEI. This CDR3 has 15 amino acids. J gave up 3 bases and V 6 bases, and 5 bases lay outside the gene matches. Here the CDR3 DNA reads TGTGCCAGCAGGGTACGGGACAGGGACACCGGGGAGCTGTTTTTT. It yields the protein CASRVRDRDTGELFF.

This clone occurred a few times. The chain recombines TRBV19 with TRBJ1-2, with TRBD1 matching 7 bases. V lost 6 bases and J lost 12; bases outside the gene matches: 13. This CDR3 spans 13 amino acids. Germline lookup yields CDR1 LNHDA and CDR2 SQIVND (reference sequence). The CDR3 nucleotides read TGTGCCAGTAGGCTGACAGGGAGAGAGGAAAACACCTTC. Amino acids: CASRLTGREENTF.

The rearrangement links TRBV5-1 to TRBJ1-2, with D uncertain. There are 15 residues in the CDR3. Trimming pared 0 bases from V and 6 bases from J, leaving 15 bases between. Looked up from germline, CDR1 is SGHRS and CDR2 is YFSETQ. The CDR3 loop is CASSLGPPGGHGYTF. For the CDR3, the DNA is TGCGCCAGCAGCTTGGGGCCCCCGGGAGGGCATGGCTACACCTTC.

CDR3 residues: CASSYLTAGDTDTQYF. The CDR3 coding sequence is TGTGCCAGCAGCTACCTCACCGCCGGGGACACAGATACGCAGTATTTT. This chain links TRBV6-5 with TRBJ2-3; possible D gene TRBD2, 5 bases. The CDR3 contains 16 residues. The V end was cut by 6 bases, the J end by 2 bases, with 18 bases between. Germline lookup yields CDR1 MNHEY and CDR2 SVGAGI.

V is TRBV6-2 or TRBV6-3 and J is TRBJ2-5; D possibly corresponds to TRBD2 (7 bases). Germline V CDR1 and CDR2: MNHEY, SVGEGT. Trimming pared 4 bases from V and 1 base from J, leaving 16 bases between. The CDR3 is 16 amino acids. This CDR3 is CASSFRRGQVQETQYF. CDR3 nucleotides: TGTGCCAGCAGTTTTAGGCGGGGGCAAGTCCAAGAGACCCAGTACTTC.

The chain has TRBV3-1 (or the pseudogene TRBV3-2) and TRBJ1-2, with a weak D call TRBD1 (6 bases). Germline V gene sequence: CDR1 LGHDT, CDR2 YNNKEL (reference sequence). Trimming removed 2 bases from V and 0 bases from J, with 7 bases in between. This CDR3 has 14 amino acids. In DNA, the CDR3 is TGTGCCAGCAGCCAACGGGACACTAACTATGGCTACACCTTC. Its translation: CASSQRDTNYGYTF.

This clone has only a few counts. The chain employs TRBV7-9 and TRBJ2-1, with D perhaps matching TRBD1 (5 bases). The CDR3 is 13 residues long. The V and J ends lost 1 base and 10 bases respectively, with 11 bases between them. Germline values: CDR1 SEHNR, CDR2 FQNEAQ (reference sequence). In DNA, the CDR3 is TGTGCCAGCAGCTTAGAGATCGCAGGGGAGCAGTTCTTC. It specifies CASSLEIAGEQFF. Using reference TRBV7-9 and TRBJ2-1 for the parts outside the CDR3, the full variable domain is DTGVSQNPRHKITKRGQNVTFRCDPISEHNRLYWYRQTLGQGPEFLTYFQNEAQLEKSRLLSDRFSAERPKGSFSTLEIQRTEQGDSAMYLCASSLEIAGEQFFGPGTRLTVL.

The rearrangement links TRBV12-5 to TRBJ2-1, with 14 nucleotides matching TRBD2. CDR1 is LGHNT and CDR2 is FRNRAP in the germline V gene. The V gene end was trimmed by 4 bases and the J gene end by 4 bases; junction bases not matched to a gene: 9. CDR3 length: 18 amino acids. This CDR3 is CASGSIRLAGGPYNEQFF. CDR3 in DNA: TGTGCTAGTGGTTCAATACGACTAGCGGGAGGGCCTTACAATGAGCAGTTCTTC. The entire variable domain, with the rest obtained from reference TRBV12-5 and TRBJ2-1, is as follows: DARVTQTPRHKVTEMGQEVTMRCQPILGHNTVFWYRQTMMQGLELLAYFRNRAPLDDSGMPKDRFSAEMPDATLATLKIQPSEPRDSAVYFCASGSIRLAGGPYNEQFFGPGTRLTVL.

This clone was seen only once. The chain has TRBV3-1 (or the pseudogene TRBV3-2) and TRBJ2-4, with TRBD2 matching over 11 bases. Germline values: CDR1 LGHDT, CDR2 YNNKEL (reference sequence). Unmatched junction bases numbered 7, after V lost 0 bases and J lost 0 bases. This CDR3 region has 19 residues. CDR3 sequence: CASSQDKLAGGLAKNIQYF. The CDR3 nucleotides read TGTGCCAGCAGCCAAGATAAGCTAGCGGGGGGCTTAGCCAAAAACATTCAGTACTTC.

The rearrangement joins TRBV7-9 to TRBJ2-6, with D possibly TRBD1 on 5 matching bases. CDR3 length equals 18 residues. The ends were cut back, 4 bases at V and 4 bases at J, with 20 bases in the middle. Germline-derived CDR1 and CDR2 are SEHNR and FQNEAQ (reference sequence). The CDR3 sequence is CASSSSPGISDGANVLTF. The CDR3 DNA reads as TGTGCCAGCAGCTCATCCCCAGGGATATCGGACGGGGCCAACGTCCTGACTTTC. The complete variable domain, with remaining parts taken from reference TRBV7-9 and TRBJ2-6, reads DTGVSQNPRHKITKRGQNVTFRCDPISEHNRLYWYRQTLGQGPEFLTYFQNEAQLEKSRLLSDRFSAERPKGSFSTLEIQRTEQGDSAMYLCASSSSPGISDGANVLTFGAGSRLTVL.

The CDR3 here is CASSARDTDYGYTF. The CDR3 nucleotides are TGTGCCAGCAGCGCCCGGGACACCGACTATGGCTACACCTTC. This chain uses TRBV7-8 with TRBJ1-2; a weak D match, TRBD1 (6 bases). The CDR3 is 14 amino acids. Trimming removed 5 bases at V and 3 bases at J, with 13 bases between. Per the germline V gene, CDR1 is SGHVS and CDR2 is FQNEAQ.

The rearrangement uses TRBV19 and TRBJ2-2, with D possibly being TRBD1 (6 bases). Germline values: CDR1 LNHDA, CDR2 SQIVND (reference sequence). V was cut by 6 bases and J by 3 bases, with 14 bases left in between. This CDR3 has 15 residues. DNA of the CDR3: TGTGCCAGTAGGGTGACAGGAATTGACACCGGGGAGCTGTTTTTT. This codes for CASRVTGIDTGELFF.

The CDR3 spells CASSTIQGGDTEAFF. The CDR3 DNA reads as TGCGCCAGCAGCACTATACAGGGTGGGGACACTGAAGCTTTCTTT. The J gene is TRBJ1-1, the V gene TRBV5-1; D is possibly TRBD1 (6 bases). From germline, CDR1 is SGHRS and CDR2 YFSETQ. Trimming removed 4 bases at V and 3 bases at J, with 16 bases between. This CDR3 region has 15 residues. Full variable domain (outside the CDR3, taken from reference TRBV5-1 and TRBJ1-1): KAGVTQTPRYLIKTRGQQVTLSCSPISGHRSVSWYQQTPGQGLQFLFEYFSETQRNKGNFPGRFSGRQFSNSRSEMNVSTLELGDSALYLCASSTIQGGDTEAFFGQGTRLTVV.

The chain carries TRBV29-1 and TRBJ2-3, with TRBD2 matching over 9 bases. With 5 bases clipped from V and 1 base from J, the junction kept 7 bases outside the gene matches. CDR1 SQVTM and CDR2 ANQGSEA come from the germline V gene. The CDR3 is 15 amino acids. CDR3: CSVNPAGGGTDTQYF. The CDR3 nucleotides are TGCAGCGTTAATCCGGCGGGAGGGGGCACAGATACGCAGTATTTT.

The chain is built from TRBV27 and TRBJ1-2; a weak D match, TRBD1 (5 bases). CDR3 length: 17 residues. Trimming took 4 bases from V and 5 from J, leaving 23 bases between them. In germline, CDR1 is MNHEY, CDR2 SMNVEV (reference sequence). CDR3 sequence (DNA): TGTGCCAGCAGTTCTTCCGACCCCAGACAGCTATTTTATGGCTACACCTTC. Translating gives CASSSSDPRQLFYGYTF.

V is TRBV27 and J is TRBJ2-3, with D unclear. Trimming left V 4 bases short and J 3 bases short, with 5 bases between. This CDR3 contains 12 residues. The V gene's germline CDR1 is MNHEY and CDR2 SMNVEV (reference sequence). CDR3 sequence reads: CASSSQTDTQYF. CDR3 in DNA: TGTGCCAGCAGTTCTCAGACAGATACGCAGTATTTT.

CDR3 DNA sequence: TGTGCCAGCAGTGGACGGGACAGGGGATACACAGATACGCAGTATTTT. Translating gives CASSGRDRGYTDTQYF. This sequence joins TRBV2 and TRBJ2-3; 10 nucleotides align to TRBD1. Losses at the gene ends were 4 bases for V and 2 bases for J; bases not matched to a gene: 6. The germline gives CDR1 SNHLY, CDR2 FYNNEI. The CDR3 covers 16 residues.

This chain joins TRBV28 and TRBJ2-7; tentatively, D is TRBD1 (6 bases). Germline values: CDR1 MDHEN, CDR2 SYDVKM. Deletions cut 6 bases from V and 6 bases from J, with 18 bases between. This CDR3 contains 14 residues. CDR3 in amino acids: CASRDPGQGSEQYF. The CDR3 bases are TGTGCCAGCAGGGACCCGGGACAAGGGAGCGAGCAGTACTTC.

This chain connects TRBV28 to TRBJ2-1, with D perhaps matching TRBD2 (6 bases). Germline-derived CDR1 and CDR2 are MDHEN and SYDVKM. Trimming cost V 5 bases and J 6 bases, with 11 bases left between them. The CDR3 loop spans 13 amino acids. CDR3 region: CASSRRGPNEQFF. The CDR3 DNA reads as TGTGCCAGCAGTAGGCGGGGCCCCAATGAGCAGTTCTTC.

The chain combines TRBV5-1 with TRBJ2-6, with 7 bases fitting TRBD1. CDR3 length: 15 residues. Germline loops: CDR1 SGHRS, CDR2 YFSETQ. J was trimmed by 1 base and V by 4 bases; bases with no gene match: 2. The CDR3 region has the DNA TGCGCCAGCAGCCCGACAGGGTCTGGGGCCAACGTCCTGACTTTC. Translating it yields CASSPTGSGANVLTF.